A single sample is the source of the 25 T cell receptor beta chains below, sequenced in a study of regulatory T cells in long-lasting Graves disease. Through Arm-PCR of CDR3 regions and iRepertoire HTBI primers, TCR beta libraries were built. TCRdb called the multiplex PCR reads again in MiXCR, with one record for every CDR3 protein. The sample has 350,000 to 450,000 distinct CDR3 sequences, under 25% seen once. This sample's time point: persistent/refractory GD, antithyroid drugs over 5 years with positive TRAb. TCR sequences were obtained from RNA taken from PBMCs. The material was peripheral blood mononuclear cells (PBMCs), obtained when the disease was refractory, from a patient treated with antithyroid drugs. Receptors were obtained from a female donor with Graves disease.

This clonotype was found many times. CDR3 sequence (DNA): TGTGCCAGCACCGAAGTGGGGGGAAACACTGAAGCTTTCTTT. Translation: CASTEVGGNTEAFF. The chain is built from TRBV3-1 and TRBJ1-1, with D maybe TRBD1 (5 bases). V lost 7 bases and J 2 bases, leaving 14 bases between the germline ends. Germline lookup yields CDR1 LGHDT and CDR2 YNNKEL (reference sequence). The CDR3 sequence is 14 residues long.

The gene calls are TRBV27 and TRBJ2-1; D tentatively reads TRBD1 or TRBD2 (5 bases each). V lost 7 bases and J 9 bases, leaving 22 bases between the germline ends. The CDR3 contains 15 residues. Germline lookup yields CDR1 MNHEY and CDR2 SMNVEV (reference sequence). Written as DNA, the CDR3 is TGTGCCAGCACCCCCTACCGGGACGGGCCGGTTGAGCAGTTCTTC. It is translated as CASTPYRDGPVEQFF.

This chain connects TRBV14 to TRBJ2-1; TRBD2 aligns across 7 bases. Per germline, CDR1 SGHDN and CDR2 FVKESK. The V segment lost 8 bases and the J segment 2 bases; nucleotides outside the gene matches: 9. The CDR3 runs to 15 residues. Written as DNA, the CDR3 is TGTGCCAGCGGAGTTAGCGGGTCGGCCTACAATGAGCAGTTCTTC. Translation: CASGVSGSAYNEQFF.

In this sample, this clonotype turned up a few times. The V and J genes are TRBV24-1 and TRBJ2-2, with unresolved D. Trimming removed 5 bases from V and 3 bases from J, with 6 bases in between. Per germline, CDR1 KGHDR and CDR2 SFDVKD. The length of the CDR3 is 13 residues. The CDR3 region has the DNA TGTGCCACCAGTGTAGGCTACACCGGGGAGCTGTTTTTT. This encodes CATSVGYTGELFF.

Note on this clonotype: This CDR3 fails to terminate in the conserved phenylalanine or tryptophan, so it likely reflects a read error. V and J are TRBV5-1 and TRBJ2-2, with TRBD2 matching over 8 bases. Germline V lookup: CDR1 SGHRS, CDR2 YFSETQ. The CDR3 is 15 amino acids. V lost 6 bases to trimming and J lost 0 bases; unmatched junction nucleotides: 4. CDR3 region: CASTWTSPNTGELFL. In DNA form, the CDR3 reads TGCGCCAGCACGTGGACTAGCCCGAACACCGGGGAGCTGTTTCTT.

This clonotype was counted at least ten times. V usage is TRBV28 and J usage is TRBJ1-1; D call uncertain. Trimming took 5 bases from V and 7 from J, leaving 8 bases between them. The CDR3 runs to 11 residues. Germline loops: CDR1 MDHEN, CDR2 SYDVKM. The CDR3 here is CASSLGGEAFF. As DNA, the CDR3 is TGTGCCAGCAGTCTAGGAGGTGAAGCTTTCTTT.

Remarks on this clonotype: An end of the junction differs from the germline gene, which may be a read error. J is TRBJ1-1 and V is TRBV28; D unresolved. The germline CDR1 and CDR2 sequences are MDHEN and SYDVKM. The CDR3 sequence is 13 residues long. CDR3 nucleotides: TGTGCCAGCAGAGAAGGTCTTAACACTGGAGCTTTCTTT. It yields the protein CASREGLNTGAFF.

The table lists this clonotype with many counts. V gene TRBV28 combines with J gene TRBJ2-7; possibly TRBD2 for D (6 bases). The CDR3 has 17 amino acids. V lost 5 bases and J lost 1, with 21 bases in between. Per germline, CDR1 MDHEN and CDR2 SYDVKM. For the CDR3, the DNA is TGTGCCAGCAGTCCTAGTATACCGGGAGCGCCTTCCTACGAGCAGTACTTC. Its protein is CASSPSIPGAPSYEQYF.

In this sample, this clonotype turned up a few times. This could be a read error, since a much larger clone is one nucleotide away. The chain has TRBV2 and TRBJ2-2; TRBD2 matches 11 bases. The CDR3 consists of 15 residues. CDR1 is SNHLY and CDR2 is FYNNEI in the germline V gene. DNA for the CDR3: TGTGCCAGCCGCGGACTAGCGGGCCGCACCGGGAAGCTGTTTTTT. This encodes CASRGLAGRTGKLFF.

This clonotype was found a few times. The chain combines TRBV12-5 with TRBJ2-3; D may be TRBD2 (6 bases). Germline CDR1 is LGHNT and CDR2 is FRNRAP. The CDR3 extends over 14 amino acids. The V end was cut by 7 bases, the J end by 3 bases, with 14 bases between. CDR3 residues: CASALGRGTDTQYF. The DNA of the CDR3 is TGTGCTAGTGCCTTAGGTCGGGGGACAGATACGCAGTATTTT.

This clonotype came up many times. The rearrangement links TRBV7-8 to TRBJ1-1; D call uncertain. The V gene's germline CDR1 is SGHVS and CDR2 FQNEAQ. The V and J ends lost 0 bases and 2 bases respectively, with 4 bases between them. CDR3 length: 13 amino acids. CDR3 region: CASSLAQNTEAFF. The DNA of the CDR3 is TGTGCCAGCAGCTTAGCACAAAACACTGAAGCTTTCTTT.

This clonotype was detected a few times. The V call is TRBV20-1, the J call TRBJ1-1, with D tentatively TRBD1 (6 bases). This CDR3 has 15 amino acids. Germline CDR1 DFQATT, CDR2 SNEGSKA (reference sequence). The V end lost 6 bases, the J end lost 1 base, and 18 bases lay between the germline ends. In DNA form, the CDR3 reads TGCAGTGCCCTACGAAACCCGACAGGGAACACTGAAGCTTTCTTT. It translates to CSALRNPTGNTEAFF.

This clonotype was observed at least ten times. The chain couples TRBV6-5 to TRBJ2-7; 10 bases are shared with TRBD2. The CDR3 extends over 16 amino acids. After removal of 0 bases from V and 6 bases from J, the junction contained 8 bases not matched to a gene. CDR1 and CDR2 (germline): MNHEY, SVGAGI. Written as DNA, the CDR3 is TGTGCCAGCAGTTACTCCTCTAGCGGGAGAACGGTCGAGCAGTACTTC. Amino acid sequence: CASSYSSSGRTVEQYF.

In its sample, this clonotype was seen many times. The chain uses TRBV10-3 and TRBJ1-1; a weak D match, TRBD1 (6 bases). Germline lookup yields CDR1 ENHRY and CDR2 SYGVKD. The V and J ends lost 10 bases and 4 bases respectively, with 13 bases between them. The CDR3 runs to 12 residues. The CDR3 loop is CATRTGSTEAFF. In DNA, the CDR3 is TGTGCCACGCGCACAGGGAGCACTGAAGCTTTCTTT.

The chain combines TRBV2 with TRBJ2-5; 8 nucleotides align to TRBD1. The CDR3 consists of 17 residues. From germline, CDR1 is SNHLY and CDR2 FYNNEI. With V trimmed by 2 bases and J by 0 bases, 8 bases remained unmatched. As DNA, the CDR3 is TGTGCCAGCAGTGAACAAGGACAGGGAAGGTACCAAGAGACCCAGTACTTC. Translation: CASSEQGQGRYQETQYF.

This clonotype was recorded many times. The chain combines TRBV3-1 with TRBJ1-2, with 9 bases matching TRBD1. This CDR3 contains 15 residues. Trimming at V came to 0 bases and at J to 4 bases, leaving 3 bases not matched to a gene. Germline CDR1 LGHDT, CDR2 YNNKEL (reference sequence). The CDR3 sequence is CASSQDPTGGYGYTF. The CDR3 nucleotides are TGTGCCAGCAGCCAAGATCCGACAGGGGGCTATGGCTACACCTTC.

The V call is TRBV27, the J call TRBJ1-2, with TRBD1 matching over 7 bases. V dropped 5 bases and J dropped 7; count of bases not matched to a gene: 7. Germline CDR1 MNHEY, CDR2 SMNVEV (reference sequence). CDR3 length: 13 amino acids. Here the CDR3 DNA reads TGTGCCAGCAGTCCCCGGACAGGTCTTGGCTACACCTTC. Protein: CASSPRTGLGYTF.

In its sample, this clonotype was seen many times. The CDR3 DNA is TGTGCCTGGGCGCCAAACAGGGAAAAACTGTTTTTT. This codes for CAWAPNREKLFF. The chain carries TRBV30 and TRBJ1-4; D possibly corresponds to TRBD1 (5 bases). This CDR3 is built from 12 residues. Trimming removed 5 bases from V and 8 bases from J, with 12 bases in between. Germline V gene lookup returns CDR1 GTSNPN and CDR2 SVGIG (reference sequence). The full variable domain, rest sourced from reference TRBV30 and TRBJ1-4, is SQTIHQWPATLVQPVGSPLSLECTVEGTSNPNLYWYRQAAGRGLQLLFYSVGIGQISSEVPQNLSASRPQDRQFILSSKKLLLSDSGFYLCAWAPNREKLFFGSGTQLSVL.

This clonotype was counted ten times or more. The rearrangement joins TRBV27 to TRBJ1-5; D uncertain. Germline lookup yields CDR1 MNHEY and CDR2 SMNVEV (reference sequence). The CDR3 runs to 15 residues. Trimming shortened V by 3 bases and J by 3 bases, and 12 bases separated the two germline ends. CDR3 protein: CASSFSRTANQPQHF. The CDR3 region has the DNA TGTGCCAGCAGTTTCTCGCGAACAGCCAATCAGCCCCAGCATTTT.

The chain links TRBV5-1 to TRBJ2-1; no firm D call. The germline V and J ends were trimmed by 3 bases and 0 bases, with 13 bases remaining between them. The germline gives CDR1 SGHRS, CDR2 YFSETQ. The length of the CDR3 is 16 residues. CDR3: CASSSVSQSSYNEQFF. DNA of the CDR3: TGCGCCAGCAGCTCCGTAAGTCAAAGCTCCTACAATGAGCAGTTCTTC.

The chain is built from TRBV20-1 and TRBJ2-7, with D possibly being TRBD2 (6 bases). This CDR3 is built from 14 residues. The germline CDR1 and CDR2 sequences are DFQATT and SNEGSKA (reference sequence). V was shortened by 1 base and J by 6 bases, with 16 bases between the two germline ends. DNA of the CDR3: TGCAGTGCTAGAGTAGCAGCACTAGCTTCCGAGCAGTACTTC. It codes for CSARVAALASEQYF.

Many counts were recorded for this clonotype. The gene calls are TRBV28 and TRBJ1-2, with 7 positions matching TRBD1. Germline trimming cut 4 bases from V and 3 bases from J; bases unmatched to any gene: 5. Germline CDR1 reads MDHEN; CDR2 reads SYDVKM. There are 14 residues in the CDR3. Here the CDR3 reads CASSSGGFDYGYTF. In nucleotides, the CDR3 is TGTGCCAGCAGTTCAGGGGGGTTCGACTATGGCTACACCTTC.

A remark on this clonotype: Compared with germline, one end of the junction differs, possibly owing to a read error. The V call is TRBV28, the J call TRBJ2-3; TRBD2 aligns across 16 bases. Looked up from germline, CDR1 is MDHEN and CDR2 is SYDVKM. This CDR3 comprises 20 residues. The CDR3 nucleotides read TGTGCCAGCAGTTTATATCTGTGGGGACTAGCGGGAGGGCCCACAGGTACGCAGTATTTT. Protein sequence: CASSLYLWGLAGGPTGTQYF.

This clonotype has a handful of counts. V and J are TRBV20-1 and TRBJ1-2; TRBD1 agrees at 9 bases. CDR1 DFQATT and CDR2 SNEGSKA come from the germline V gene (reference sequence). The CDR3 has 12 residues. The CDR3, as DNA: TGCAAAACCGGGACAGGGAACTATGGCTACACCTTC. Translating it yields CKTGTGNYGYTF.

The rearrangement joins TRBV28 to TRBJ2-6, with a tentative D call TRBD2 (5 bases). CDR1 is MDHEN, CDR2 SYDVKM, per germline. V gave up 4 bases and J gave up 2 bases, with 12 bases separating them. This CDR3 spans 16 amino acids. CDR3 amino acids: CASSSPLVTGANVLTF. The CDR3 nucleotides are TGTGCCAGCAGTTCACCACTAGTAACTGGGGCCAACGTCCTGACTTTC.